The 20 T cell receptor beta chains below were found in one sample sequenced in a study of T cell repertoires in cytomegalovirus infection. TCRdb processed the reads anew with MiXCR; each CDR3 protein has one entry. The sample records about 920,000 distinct CDR3 sequences, roughly 31% being singletons. Which antigens these TCRs recognize remains unknown. The input for sequencing was cultured CD8+ T cells from PBMCs, taken from culture after CMV antigen stimulation. Receptor source: a human donor in good health (CMV status not recorded). Some clones in this sample may be carry-over from other donors' samples.

The genes are TRBV19 and TRBJ2-7; 10 positions match TRBD1. The CDR3 runs 14 residues. Germline lookup yields CDR1 LNHDA and CDR2 SQIVND (reference sequence). The trim removed 5 bases at V and 4 bases at J, leaving 5 bases unmatched. The CDR3 DNA is TGTGCCAGTAGTTTGCCGGGACAGGGGTACGAGCAGTACTTC. This translates into CASSLPGQGYEQYF.

This chain connects TRBV20-1 to TRBJ2-5, with 7 bases that match TRBD1. V gave up 5 bases and J gave up 4 bases; unmatched junction bases: 7. The CDR3 runs 13 residues. From germline, CDR1 is DFQATT and CDR2 SNEGSKA (reference sequence). CDR3 region: CSAPTGDLETQYF. CDR3 sequence (DNA): TGCAGTGCTCCCACAGGGGATTTAGAGACCCAGTACTTC.

V gene TRBV10-3 combines with J gene TRBJ2-7; D might be TRBD1 (5 bases). The CDR3 has 14 amino acids. Trimming took 2 bases from V and 2 from J, leaving 10 bases between them. The germline gives CDR1 ENHRY, CDR2 SYGVKD. CDR3 DNA sequence: TGTGCCATCAGTGAGACACCAGGGACCTACGAGCAGTACTTC. It codes for CAISETPGTYEQYF.

V is TRBV2 and J is TRBJ2-7; D gene ambiguous. V was shortened by 1 base and J by 5 bases, with 12 bases between the two germline ends. This CDR3 has 14 amino acids. Germline CDR1 SNHLY, CDR2 FYNNEI. The chain's CDR3 is CASSEGNGNHEQYV. The CDR3 bases are TGTGCCAGCAGTGAAGGAAATGGGAACCACGAGCAGTACGTC.

This clonotype was seen only a few times. The J gene is TRBJ2-7, the V gene TRBV7-3; TRBD1 matches 7 bases. Germline assignment: CDR1 SGHTA and CDR2 FQGTGA. V was clipped by 2 bases and J by 6 bases; unmatched bases: 4. The CDR3 loop spans 13 amino acids. CDR3 loop: CASSLYRGPEQYV. In nucleotides, the CDR3 is TGTGCCAGCAGCTTATATAGGGGGCCCGAGCAGTACGTC.

This clonotype turned up a few times. The V call is TRBV6-2 or TRBV6-3, the J call TRBJ1-2, with 8 nucleotides matching TRBD1. V was pared by 2 bases and J by 8 bases, with 10 bases of the junction left unmatched. The CDR3 totals 15 residues. Per germline, CDR1 MNHEY and CDR2 SVGEGT. Written as DNA, the CDR3 is TGTGCCAGCAGTTACCGCCTGGACAGGGACGGCGGCTACACCTTC. Encoded protein: CASSYRLDRDGGYTF.

The chain couples TRBV28 to TRBJ2-1; 8 bases align to TRBD2. V trimming: 2 bases; J trimming: 8 bases; junction bases outside the gene matches: 5. Looked up from germline, CDR1 is MDHEN and CDR2 is SYDVKM. The CDR3 spans 14 residues. The CDR3 loop is CASSLGTRFDEQFF. CDR3 nucleotides: TGTGCCAGCAGTTTAGGGACTAGGTTCGATGAGCAGTTCTTC.

This clonotype came up a few times. This chain connects TRBV4-1 to TRBJ1-1; 7 bases align to TRBD1. In germline, CDR1 is MGHRA, CDR2 YSYEKL. The length of the CDR3 is 15 residues. V lost 2 bases to trimming and J lost 4 bases; unmatched junction nucleotides: 7. CDR3 residues: CASSQTFSGGTEAFF. The CDR3 nucleotides read TGCGCCAGCAGCCAAACCTTTTCAGGGGGCACTGAAGCTTTCTTT.

This clonotype has just one count. The V call is TRBV19, the J call TRBJ1-1; D may be TRBD1 (6 bases). Trimming stripped 4 bases from V and 1 base from J, with 16 bases between. CDR1 and CDR2 from the germline V gene are LNHDA and SQIVND (reference sequence). The CDR3 runs 16 residues. The CDR3 region is CASSTGPSGANTEAFF. The CDR3 region has the DNA TGTGCCAGTAGTACGGGGCCCTCAGGGGCGAACACTGAAGCTTTCTTT.

The chain employs TRBV13 and TRBJ2-1; 9 bases are a match to TRBD2. This CDR3 comprises 17 residues. Per germline, CDR1 PRHDT and CDR2 FYEKMQ (reference sequence). V was pared by 5 bases and J by 5 bases, with 13 bases of the junction left unmatched. CDR3 sequence reads: CASSGSGGSRKDNEQFF. CDR3 sequence (DNA): TGTGCCAGCAGCGGAAGCGGGGGGTCTCGGAAAGACAATGAGCAGTTCTTC.

J is TRBJ2-7 and V is TRBV27, with D perhaps matching TRBD2 (5 bases). Per germline, CDR1 MNHEY and CDR2 SMNVEV (reference sequence). V lost 3 bases to trimming and J lost 6 bases, with 12 bases between them. The CDR3 is 13 residues long. CDR3 loop: CASSFGMIGEQYF. The DNA of the CDR3 is TGTGCCAGCAGTTTCGGGATGATAGGCGAGCAGTACTTC.

The V gene is TRBV6-1, the J gene TRBJ2-7; 8 nucleotides line up with TRBD2. V was pared by 2 bases and J by 2 bases, with 5 bases of the junction left unmatched. Per the germline V gene, CDR1 is MNHNS and CDR2 is SASEGT. This CDR3 has 15 amino acids. Here the CDR3 DNA reads TGTGCCAGCAGTGAACCCTCGCGGGGGGCCTACGAGCAGTACTTC. It encodes CASSEPSRGAYEQYF.

V usage is TRBV28 and J usage is TRBJ2-2, with D hard to call. The length of the CDR3 is 17 residues. The germline CDR1 and CDR2 sequences are MDHEN and SYDVKM. V lost 7 bases and J 0 bases, leaving 18 bases between the germline ends. The CDR3 loop is CASNINSRAANTGELFF. The CDR3 DNA follows: TGTGCCAGCAACATTAATTCCCGGGCCGCGAACACCGGGGAGCTGTTTTTT.

J is TRBJ1-1 and V is TRBV28; D is ambiguous. Germline V gene sequence: CDR1 MDHEN, CDR2 SYDVKM. This CDR3 is built from 15 residues. The ends were cut back, 1 base at V and 1 base at J, with 10 bases in the middle. The CDR3 loop is CASSLLLASNTEAFF. CDR3 nucleotide sequence: TGTGCCAGCAGTTTATTGTTGGCATCGAACACTGAAGCTTTCTTT.

This clonotype has ten or more counts. The chain uses TRBV7-9 and TRBJ1-2, with a possible D match to TRBD1 (5 bases). V was pared by 5 bases and J by 6 bases, with 13 bases between. The CDR3 sequence is 13 residues long. Germline assignment: CDR1 SEHNR and CDR2 FQNEAQ (reference sequence). CDR3 DNA: TGTGCCAGCAGCCCAGGGCCAGGCGATGGCTACACCTTC. Protein sequence: CASSPGPGDGYTF.

The chain carries TRBV6-7 and TRBJ2-7, with 8 bases matching TRBD1. TRBV6-7 belongs to the ORF category, with a function that is uncertain. The CDR3 runs 16 residues. V shed 4 bases, J shed 4 bases, and the junction held 12 bases outside the gene matches. This CDR3 reads CASSSRDRLIGYEQYF. CDR3 nucleotide sequence: TGTGCCAGCAGTTCCCGGGACAGGCTAATCGGGTACGAGCAGTACTTC.

J is TRBJ1-1 and V is TRBV7-6; 8 nucleotides align to TRBD1. The length of the CDR3 is 18 residues. Trimming cost V 1 base and J 1 base; bases outside gene matches: 11. Germline CDR1 is SGHVS and CDR2 is FNYEAQ. CDR3 DNA: TGTGCCAGCAGCTTAGGGGCCTCAATAGGGACAGGGAACACTGAAGCTTTCTTT. It yields the protein CASSLGASIGTGNTEAFF.

The table lists this clonotype with a few counts. J is TRBJ2-3 and V is TRBV12-3 or TRBV12-4; D may be TRBD1 (5 bases). The CDR3 is 15 residues long. Trimming removed 6 bases from V and 2 bases from J, with 15 bases in between. Here the CDR3 DNA reads TGTGCCAGCAGCCCTTCAGGGCCAACCACAGATACGCAGTATTTT. This sequence encodes CASSPSGPTTDTQYF.

V gene TRBV4-1 combines with J gene TRBJ1-4; unclear D gene. The CDR3 runs to 15 residues. The V gene lost 0 bases and the J gene lost 7 bases, with 12 bases spanning the gap. Germline lookup yields CDR1 MGHRA and CDR2 YSYEKL. The CDR3 region has the DNA TGCGCCAGCAGCCAAGAAGACTACGAGGGTGAAAAACTGTTTTTT. Translated: CASSQEDYEGEKLFF.

This chain links TRBV6-5 with TRBJ2-1, with D maybe TRBD1 (6 bases). V gave up 3 bases and J gave up 2 bases, with 8 bases separating them. CDR1 and CDR2 (germline): MNHEY, SVGAGI. This CDR3 is 14 amino acids long. The CDR3 DNA follows: TGTGCCAGCAGTTATTACAGGGCCTACAATGAGCAGTTCTTC. Its translation: CASSYYRAYNEQFF.